Described below is a single T cell receptor (beta chain) sequence and its context. Its target is not known. Amplification by 5'RACE using constant-segment primers produced TCR alpha and TCR beta cDNA libraries that carried sample barcodes and UMIs. MiXCR, applied by TCRdb to the 5' RACE reads, yields one record per CDR3 protein. This sample has 550,000 to 700,000 distinct CDR3 sequences, with approximately 18% found just once. The sample comes from a study of T-cell memory formation after mild COVID-19. Germline loops: CDR1 KGHDR, CDR2 SFDVKD. The CDR3 totals 16 residues. V shed 3 bases and J shed 7 bases, with 20 bases lying between them. Study results and caveats: Memory from before infection featured some responding clones, which suggests cross-reactive memory joined. Second-wave clones peaking on day 37 lacked confirmed SARS-CoV-2 specificity. Balance between CD4 and CD8 was seen in clones contracting day 15 to 85, and a CD4+ lean was seen in later expanders.

The origin of this receptor is an adult woman who had mild COVID-19 (a few samples of this study predate the infection). Cell type and time point are not known. Source material: PBMCs or a T cell subset sorted from them (not recorded which). The rearrangement links TRBV24-1 to TRBJ1-2; D is uncertain. CDR3 in amino acids: CATSDTDWNLVGGYTF. In nucleotides, the CDR3 is TGTGCCACCAGTGATACCGACTGGAATTTGGTCGGTGGCTACACCTTC.